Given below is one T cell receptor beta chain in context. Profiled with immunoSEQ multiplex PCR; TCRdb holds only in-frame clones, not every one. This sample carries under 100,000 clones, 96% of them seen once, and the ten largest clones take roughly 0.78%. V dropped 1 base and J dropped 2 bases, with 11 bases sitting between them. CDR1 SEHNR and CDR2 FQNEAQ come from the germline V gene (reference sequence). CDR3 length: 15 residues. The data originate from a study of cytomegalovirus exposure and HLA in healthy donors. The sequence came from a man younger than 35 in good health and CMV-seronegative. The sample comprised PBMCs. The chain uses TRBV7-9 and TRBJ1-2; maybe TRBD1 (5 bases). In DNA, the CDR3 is TGTGCCAGCAGCTTAGGGCGGTCAGGGAACTATGGCTACACCTTC. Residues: CASSLGRSGNYGYTF. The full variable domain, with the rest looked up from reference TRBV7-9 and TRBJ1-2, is DTGVSQNPRHKITKRGQNVTFRCDPISEHNRLYWYRQTLGQGPEFLTYFQNEAQLEKSRLLSDRFSAERPKGSFSTLEIQRTEQGDSAMYLCASSLGRSGNYGYTFGSGTRLTVV.